The source of this T cell receptor (beta chain) is a study of tumor and adjacent non-tumor tissue in lung cancer. Study context: Each sample yielded around 4 million productive TCRbeta reads on average. Study-wide findings and caveats: Tumor TCR diversity, when higher, was linked to shorter survival. In normal lung, the top 100 clones were significantly more dominant than in tumor.

RNA was extracted from bulk tissue without any cell sorting. Distant lung tissue was collected more than 3 cm away from the tumor edge. Chemotherapy-naive patients with new lung cancer underwent thoracic surgery in China, August–November 2014. TCRbeta libraries were built with three rounds of nested PCR, modified from ARM-PCR. Via MiXCR, TCRdb re-called the multiplex PCR reads, giving one row per CDR3 protein. There are 80,000 or so distinct CDR3 sequences in the sample; 65% to 85% occur only once, and 51% lies in the top ten. The V segment lost 3 bases and the J segment 5 bases; nucleotides outside the gene matches: 9. The CDR3 totals 15 residues. Germline CDR1 and CDR2: MNHNS and SASEGT. With respect to this clonotype: Its antigen is unknown.

The rearrangement uses TRBV6-1 and TRBJ2-5, with 7 nucleotides matching TRBD1. The clonotype comes from a man in his fifties or sixties with non-small cell lung cancer. Sequenced: distant non-tumor lung tissue. This chain's CDR3 is CASSDPTGYSETQYF. CDR3 DNA: TGTGCCAGCAGTGACCCGACAGGGTATTCGGAGACCCAGTACTTC.